Sequencing of this T cell receptor beta chain was carried out in a study of tissue T cells after allogeneic stem cell transplantation. Turning to the study itself: Pathologist review favored tissue samples showing histologically apparent lymphocytes. Overall study findings and caveats: Some tissue clones might be persisting host cells; their alloreactivity or antigen specificity was not determined. Shared clones across patients were few; motif clustering revealed tissue-specific shared signatures.

Libraries were prepared by immunoSEQ multiplex PCR; TCRdb keeps only in-frame clonotypes and omits some of them. The table lists some 7,900 clones, 65% to 85% of them singletons. About this clone: Its target is unknown.

The receptor's source is a male patient aged 60 or older with steroid-refractory graft-versus-host disease after an allogeneic stem cell transplant. Some of the T cells may derive from the graft donor. The sequenced sample was skin, obtained at autopsy.

The CDR3 spells CASSGEGDTQYF. The CDR3 coding sequence is TGTGCCAGCAGCGGGGAGGGGGATACGCAGTATTTT. V is TRBV3-1 (or the pseudogene TRBV3-2) and J is TRBJ2-3; 7 bases line up with TRBD2. Looked up from germline, CDR1 is LGHDT and CDR2 is YNNKEL (reference sequence). V gave up 5 bases and J gave up 6 bases; unmatched junction bases: 2. The CDR3 is made up of 12 amino acids.